Included here is one T cell receptor beta chain sequence, with context. Its antigen remains unidentified. This sample is part of a study of post-analysis software for immune sequencing data. Every TCR beta cDNA library bore unique molecular identifiers. A single record per CDR3 protein comes from TCRdb applying MiXCR to the PCR reads. The sample shows hundreds of thousands of distinct CDR3 sequences, 25% to 30% of them seen only once. Study results and caveats: Compared against controls, patients with multiple sclerosis displayed significantly lower normalized Chao1 diversity. Under the F measure, samples that were prepared in one batch clustered strongly together.

This TCR derives from a girl aged 5-17 years with multiple sclerosis. Input material: blood.

CDR3 loop: CASSPRGEGLNEKLFF. In DNA, the CDR3 is TGCGCCAGCAGCCCCCGAGGGGAGGGCTTAAATGAAAAACTGTTTTTT. This chain joins TRBV4-1 and TRBJ1-4, with D perhaps TRBD1 (5 bases). CDR3 length: 16 residues. Germline CDR1 MGHRA, CDR2 YSYEKL. V was pared by 4 bases and J by 5 bases, with 17 bases between.